This T cell receptor (beta chain) is drawn from a study of T cells in localized non-small cell lung cancer. Whole-study results and caveats: Longer overall survival accompanied higher blood T cell density. Detection in adjacent lung was observed for a median around 50 of the top 100 tumor clones.

For this clone: The antigen is unknown.

The assay was immunoSEQ multiplex PCR, and TCRdb's table has in-frame clones only and misses some. This repertoire shows about 61,000 clones, around 90% found once; its top ten account for under 25%. This CDR3 is 15 amino acids long. Germline CDR1 is WNHNN and CDR2 is SYGVQD (reference sequence). V was cut by 4 bases and J by 2 bases, with 13 bases left in between. Source: peripheral blood, taken before any cancer treatment. The clonotype comes from a man aged 35-69 years with stage I squamous cell lung carcinoma. The chain uses TRBV10-1 and TRBJ2-3, with D perhaps matching TRBD2 (5 bases). The CDR3 is CASSGSGSFTDTQYF. The CDR3 nucleotides are TGCGCCAGCAGTGGAAGCGGATCCTTCACAGATACGCAGTATTTT.